The source of this TCR beta chain is a study of T cells expressing NK-cell markers. Regarding the study as a whole: The leading position in the CD3+CD56-NKG2C+ fraction of a few donors also went to these clonotypes. What remained unclear was the HCMV specificity of expanded NKG2C+ T cell clones. A range of about 1.0-8% of CD8+ T cells consisted of dominant NKG2C+ clonotypes in several donors.

TCRdb re-analyzed the 5' RACE reads; it lists each CDR3 protein once, without DNA. The sample has some 460,000 distinct CDR3 sequences. As regards this clonotype: Its target is unknown.

The CDR3 sequence is 19 residues long. Per the germline V gene, CDR1 is MNHEY and CDR2 is SVGAGI. The chain uses TRBV6-5 and TRBJ1-4; TCRdb names TRBD1, which stays unverified in the absence of DNA. Sequenced material: blood T cells: a sorted CD56 or NKG2C T cell subset, CD4+ or CD8+ T cells, or bulk PBMC T cells (not recorded which). The clonotype originates from a woman in her forties or fifties in good health. The CDR3 region is CASSRQAALNRGRNEKLFF.